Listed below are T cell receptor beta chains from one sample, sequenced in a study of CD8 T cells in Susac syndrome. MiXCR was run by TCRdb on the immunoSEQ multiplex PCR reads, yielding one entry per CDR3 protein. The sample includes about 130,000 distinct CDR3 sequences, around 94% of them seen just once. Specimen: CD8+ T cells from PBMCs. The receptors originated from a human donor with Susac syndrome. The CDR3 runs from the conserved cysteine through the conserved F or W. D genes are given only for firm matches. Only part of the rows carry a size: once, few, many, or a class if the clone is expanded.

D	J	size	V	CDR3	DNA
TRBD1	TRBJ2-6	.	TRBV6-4	CASSETQGAPGANVLTF	TGTGCCAGCAGTGAAACCCAGGGGGCGCCTGGGGCCAACGTCCTGACTTTC
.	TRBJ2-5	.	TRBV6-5	CASSYRPREVQETQYF	TGTGCCAGCAGTTACAGGCCCAGGGAGGTTCAAGAGACCCAGTACTTC
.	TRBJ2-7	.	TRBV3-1	CASSLQGFVYEQYF	TGTGCCAGCAGCCTCCAAGGGTTTGTCTACGAGCAGTACTTC
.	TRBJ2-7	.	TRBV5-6	CASSPPTGPLEQYF	TGTGCCAGCAGCCCCCCGACAGGCCCCCTCGAGCAGTACTTC
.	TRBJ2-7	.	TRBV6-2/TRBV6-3	CASSYLYTRSYEQYF	TGTGCCAGCAGTTACCTCTACACCCGCTCCTACGAGCAGTACTTC
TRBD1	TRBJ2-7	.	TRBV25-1	CASSVGDRGPYEQYF	TGTGCCAGCAGTGTAGGGGACAGGGGACCCTACGAGCAGTACTTC
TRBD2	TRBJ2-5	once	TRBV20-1	CSARDLAGGDQETQYF	TGCAGTGCTAGAGATCTAGCGGGGGGGGATCAAGAGACCCAGTACTTC
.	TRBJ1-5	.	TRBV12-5	CASGLGGQPQHF	TGTGCTAGTGGTTTGGGGGGTCAGCCCCAGCATTTT
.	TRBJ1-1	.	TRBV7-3	CASSLRADTEAFF	TGTGCCAGCTCGTTACGCGCGGACACTGAAGCTTTCTTT
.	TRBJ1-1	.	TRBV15	CATSRLRGPLRGEAFF	TGTGCCACCAGCAGGTTGAGGGGACCCCTCCGCGGGGAAGCTTTCTTT
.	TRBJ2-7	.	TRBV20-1	CSATIEGGADPYEQYF	TGCAGTGCTACAATAGAGGGGGGGGCGGACCCCTACGAGCAGTACTTC
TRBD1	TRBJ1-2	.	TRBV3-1	CASSQSTGGDGYTF	TGTGCCAGCAGCCAATCAACAGGGGGCGATGGCTACACCTTC
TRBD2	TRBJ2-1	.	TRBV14	CASSSTERGGYGNEQFF	TGTGCCAGCAGCTCTACTGAGCGGGGGGGCTATGGCAATGAGCAGTTCTTC
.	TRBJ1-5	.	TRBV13	CASSLMGEGNQPQHF	TGTGCCAGCAGCTTGATGGGGGAGGGCAATCAGCCCCAGCATTTT
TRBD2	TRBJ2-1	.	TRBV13	CATRFTSGRSYNEQFF	TGTGCCACCCGTTTCACTAGCGGGAGATCCTACAATGAGCAGTTCTTC
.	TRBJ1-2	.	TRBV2	CASSEGLNTASPYGYTF	TGTGCCAGCAGTGAAGGTCTGAATACAGCCTCCCCCTATGGCTACACCTTC
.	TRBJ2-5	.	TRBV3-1	CASSKTTPYQETQYF	TGTGCCAGCAGTAAGACGACCCCGTACCAAGAGACCCAGTACTTC
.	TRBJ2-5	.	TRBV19	CASSMPPGAEETQYF	TGTGCCAGCAGTATGCCGCCAGGGGCCGAAGAGACCCAGTACTTC
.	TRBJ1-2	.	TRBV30	CAWSVQGGYTF	TGTGCCTGGAGTGTACAGGGTGGCTACACCTTC
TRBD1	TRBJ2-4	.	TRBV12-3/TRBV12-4	CASSPPGTGENIQYF	TGTGCCAGCAGTCCCCCCGGGACAGGAGAAAACATTCAGTACTTC
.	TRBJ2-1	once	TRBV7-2	CASSFQSSYNEQFF	TGTGCCAGCAGCTTCCAGAGCTCCTACAATGAGCAGTTCTTC
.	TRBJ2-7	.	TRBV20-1	CSAREGIALFSSYEQYF	TGCAGTGCTAGGGAGGGGATCGCACTATTCAGCTCCTACGAGCAGTACTTC
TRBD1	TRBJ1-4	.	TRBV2	CASSEVYRGREKLFF	TGTGCCAGCAGTGAAGTTTACAGGGGGCGGGAAAAACTGTTTTTT
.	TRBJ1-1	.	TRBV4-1	CASSSQLNTEAFF	TGCGCCAGCAGCTCTCAACTGAACACTGAAGCTTTCTTT
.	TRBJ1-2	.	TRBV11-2	CASSLAGAGLYGYTF	TGTGCCAGCAGCTTAGCGGGGGCCGGGCTTTATGGCTACACCTTC
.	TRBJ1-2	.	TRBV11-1	CASSPYEDGNYGYTF	TGTGCCAGCAGCCCCTACGAGGATGGGAACTATGGCTACACCTTC
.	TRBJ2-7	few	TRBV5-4	CASSLDLDEQYF	TGTGCCAGCAGCTTGGATCTCGACGAGCAGTACTTC
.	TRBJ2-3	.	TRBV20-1	CSGTGLNTDTQYF	TGCAGTGGCACTGGACTGAACACAGATACGCAGTATTTT
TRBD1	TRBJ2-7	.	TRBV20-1	CSITTGDRGTYEQYF	TGCAGTATTACCACCGGGGACAGGGGAACTTACGAGCAGTACTTC
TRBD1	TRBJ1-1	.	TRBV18	CASSLADRGDYTEAFF	TGTGCCAGCTCACTCGCGGACAGGGGGGACTACACTGAAGCTTTCTTT
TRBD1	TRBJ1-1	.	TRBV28	CASSLPYNRGRGAFF	TGTGCCAGCAGTTTGCCCTACAACAGGGGGCGCGGAGCTTTCTTT
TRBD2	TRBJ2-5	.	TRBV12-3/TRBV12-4	CASSFLAGTETQYF	TGTGCCAGCAGTTTCCTAGCGGGGACAGAGACCCAGTACTTC
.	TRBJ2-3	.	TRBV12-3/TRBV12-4	CASRISDTQYF	TGTGCCAGCCGTATCTCGGATACGCAGTATTTT
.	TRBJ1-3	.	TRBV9	CASSVEGSGNTIYF	TGTGCCAGCAGCGTAGAGGGGTCTGGAAACACCATATATTTT
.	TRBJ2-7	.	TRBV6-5	CASRPWQGSYEQYF	TGTGCCAGCAGACCGTGGCAGGGGTCCTACGAGCAGTACTTC
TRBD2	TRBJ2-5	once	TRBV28	CASSRLAGGSLETQYF	TGTGCCAGCAGCCGACTAGCGGGGGGGAGTCTTGAGACCCAGTACTTC
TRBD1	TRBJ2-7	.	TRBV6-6	CASGQGGNEQYF	TGTGCCAGCGGACAGGGTGGCAACGAGCAGTACTTC
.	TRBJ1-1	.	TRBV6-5	CASSYERRDHEAFF	TGTGCCAGCAGTTACGAGCGGCGGGACCATGAAGCTTTCTTT
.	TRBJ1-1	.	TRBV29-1	CSVEPGNTEAFF	TGCAGCGTTGAACCGGGCAACACTGAAGCTTTCTTT
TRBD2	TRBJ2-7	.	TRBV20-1	CSALGLAGGLRSDEQYF	TGCAGTGCTTTGGGACTAGCGGGAGGGCTTCGATCCGACGAGCAGTACTTC
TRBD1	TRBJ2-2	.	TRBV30	CAWSPGGNTGELFF	TGTGCCTGGAGTCCAGGGGGTAACACCGGGGAGCTGTTTTTT
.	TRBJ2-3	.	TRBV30	CAWIPGFIPDTQYF	TGTGCCTGGATACCAGGGTTCATCCCAGATACGCAGTATTTT
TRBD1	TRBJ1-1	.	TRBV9	CASSHRQGSPNTEAFF	TGTGCCAGCAGCCACAGACAGGGATCGCCGAACACTGAAGCTTTCTTT
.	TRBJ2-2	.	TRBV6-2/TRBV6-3	CASSYQSNTGELFF	TGTGCCAGCAGTTACCAGTCTAACACCGGGGAGCTGTTTTTT
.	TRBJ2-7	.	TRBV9	CASSVSSSYEQYF	TGTGCCAGCAGCGTAAGTAGTTCCTACGAGCAGTACTTC
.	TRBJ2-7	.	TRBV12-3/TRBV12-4	CASSLASPPVEQYF	TGTGCCAGCAGTTTAGCATCGCCCCCGGTAGAGCAGTACTTC
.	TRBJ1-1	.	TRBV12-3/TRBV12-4	CASSSRGAAAFF	TGTGCCAGCAGTTCCCGTGGGGCTGCAGCTTTCTTT
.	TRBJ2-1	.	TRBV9	CASSVGRDPRNEQFF	TGTGCCAGCAGCGTAGGGAGGGACCCGCGAAATGAGCAGTTCTTC
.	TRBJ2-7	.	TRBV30	CAWSLTGKTYEQYF	TGTGCCTGGAGTTTGACAGGAAAAACCTACGAGCAGTACTTC
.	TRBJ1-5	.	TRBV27	CASSLQGSHQPQHF	TGTGCCAGCAGTTTGCAGGGTTCCCATCAGCCCCAGCATTTT
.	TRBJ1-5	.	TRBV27	CASSPINQPQHF	TGTGCCAGCAGCCCCATTAATCAGCCCCAGCATTTT
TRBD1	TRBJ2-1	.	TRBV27	CASSYRGIIYNEQFF	TGTGCCAGCAGCTACAGGGGGATAATCTACAATGAGCAGTTCTTC
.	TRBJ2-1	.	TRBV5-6	CASSIPDGWGNEQFF	TGTGCCAGCAGCATCCCGGACGGTTGGGGCAATGAGCAGTTCTTC
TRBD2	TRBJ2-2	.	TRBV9	CASSAGGGPTGELFF	TGTGCCAGCAGCGCCGGGGGGGGCCCGACCGGGGAGCTGTTTTTT
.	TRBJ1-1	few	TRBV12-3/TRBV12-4	CASSLQGYTEAFF	TGTGCCAGCAGTTTACAGGGGTACACTGAAGCTTTCTTT